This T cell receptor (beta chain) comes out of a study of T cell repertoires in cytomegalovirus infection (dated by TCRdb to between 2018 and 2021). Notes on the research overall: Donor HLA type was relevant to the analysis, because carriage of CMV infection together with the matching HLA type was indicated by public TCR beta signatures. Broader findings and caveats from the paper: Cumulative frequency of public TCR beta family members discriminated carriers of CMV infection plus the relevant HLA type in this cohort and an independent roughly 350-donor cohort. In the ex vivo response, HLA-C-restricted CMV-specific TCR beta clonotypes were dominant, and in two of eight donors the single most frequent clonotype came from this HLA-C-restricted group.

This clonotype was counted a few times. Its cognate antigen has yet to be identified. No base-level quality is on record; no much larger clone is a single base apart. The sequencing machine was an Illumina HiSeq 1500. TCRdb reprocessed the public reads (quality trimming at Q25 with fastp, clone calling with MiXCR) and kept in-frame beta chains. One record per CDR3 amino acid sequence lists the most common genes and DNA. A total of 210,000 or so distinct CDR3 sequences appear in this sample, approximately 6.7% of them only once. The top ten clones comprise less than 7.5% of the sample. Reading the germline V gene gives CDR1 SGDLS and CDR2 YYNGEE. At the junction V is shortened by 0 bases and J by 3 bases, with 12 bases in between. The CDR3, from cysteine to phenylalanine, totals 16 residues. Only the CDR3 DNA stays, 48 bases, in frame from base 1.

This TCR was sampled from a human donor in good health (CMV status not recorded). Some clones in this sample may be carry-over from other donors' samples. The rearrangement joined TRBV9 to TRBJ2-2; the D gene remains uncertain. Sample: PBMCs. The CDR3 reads CASSVESPIDTGELFF. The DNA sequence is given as TGTGCCAGCAGCGTAGAATCCCCAATTGACACCGGGGAGCTGTTTTTT.